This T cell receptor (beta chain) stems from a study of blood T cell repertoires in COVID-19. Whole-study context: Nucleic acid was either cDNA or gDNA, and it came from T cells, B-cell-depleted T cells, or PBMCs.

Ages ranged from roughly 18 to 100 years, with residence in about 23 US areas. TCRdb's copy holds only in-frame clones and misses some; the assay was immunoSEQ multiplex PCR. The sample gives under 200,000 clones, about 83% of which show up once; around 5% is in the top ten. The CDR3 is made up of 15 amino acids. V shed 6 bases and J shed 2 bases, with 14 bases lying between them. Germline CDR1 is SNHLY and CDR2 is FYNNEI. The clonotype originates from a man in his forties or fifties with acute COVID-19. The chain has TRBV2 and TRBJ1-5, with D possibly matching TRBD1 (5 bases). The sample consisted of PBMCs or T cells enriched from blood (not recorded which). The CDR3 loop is CASRGPGVGNQPQHF. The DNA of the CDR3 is TGTGCCAGCAGGGGGCCAGGAGTCGGCAATCAGCCCCAGCATTTT.